This T cell receptor (beta chain) was identified during a study of cytomegalovirus exposure and HLA in healthy donors. Study-wide findings and caveats: As confirmed in vitro, a few CMV-associated chains were specific for CMV antigens.

Germline V gene lookup returns CDR1 SEHNR and CDR2 FQNEAQ (reference sequence). The CDR3 runs 18 residues. V was pared by 2 bases and J by 2 bases, with 12 bases of the junction left unmatched. This clone has a handful of counts. Its antigen is still unknown. This PCR relied on a set of 60 Vbeta primers and 13 Jbeta primers. Some clones are missing from TCRdb's copy, which holds only in-frame ones; the method was immunoSEQ multiplex PCR. The sample contains 95,000 to 110,000 clones, roughly three quarters of which appear only once. The chain employs TRBV7-9 and TRBJ2-7; 10 bases are shared with TRBD2. Source material: PBMCs. The source is a middle-aged woman in good health and CMV-seronegative. The CDR3 spells CASSLKPLAGVQTYEQYF. The CDR3 DNA reads as TGTGCCAGCAGCTTAAAGCCGCTAGCGGGAGTGCAGACCTACGAGCAGTACTTC. The full variable domain, completed using reference TRBV7-9 and TRBJ2-7, is DTGVSQNPRHKITKRGQNVTFRCDPISEHNRLYWYRQTLGQGPEFLTYFQNEAQLEKSRLLSDRFSAERPKGSFSTLEIQRTEQGDSAMYLCASSLKPLAGVQTYEQYFGPGTRLTVT.